The 17 T cell receptor beta chains given below trace back to one sample, sequenced in a study of breast tumors, draining lymph nodes, adjacent tissues. Samples came from axillary lymph nodes draining the breast cancer. One entry per CDR3 protein, called by TCRdb with MiXCR from the multiplex PCR reads. This sample has 150,000 to 200,000 distinct CDR3 sequences, with 30% to 35% found just once. The sample was axillary lymph node tissue. Source of these receptors: a female donor with breast cancer. Some clones in this sample may be carry-over from other donors' samples.

This clonotype has at least ten counts. The gene calls are TRBV19 and TRBJ1-5; possibly TRBD1 for D (5 bases). In germline, CDR1 is LNHDA, CDR2 SQIVND (reference sequence). This CDR3 is built from 12 residues. Deletions cut 11 bases from V and 6 bases from J, with 14 bases between. Here the CDR3 reads CAPGTGVQPQHF. For the CDR3, the DNA is TGTGCCCCGGGAACAGGCGTTCAGCCCCAGCATTTT.

In its sample, this clonotype was seen many times. The CDR3 region is CAWSGVALHF. The CDR3 DNA sequence: TGTGCCTGGAGTGGTGTGGCCCTCCACTTT. The V and J genes are TRBV30 and TRBJ1-6; D is undetermined. CDR1 is GTSNPN, CDR2 SVGIG, per germline (reference sequence). The CDR3 has 10 residues. V dropped 1 base and J dropped 14 bases, with 6 bases sitting between them.

With respect to this clonotype: This sequence may be a read error, since a much larger clone differs from it by one base. V and J are TRBV6-5 and TRBJ2-3; 10 positions agree with TRBD2. V lost 5 bases to trimming and J lost 4 bases; unmatched junction nucleotides: 9. The CDR3 contains 16 residues. The germline gives CDR1 MNHEY, CDR2 SVGAGI. The CDR3 region has the DNA TGTGCCAGCAGTCACGGAGCGGGGGGGCCATCAGATACGCAGTATTTT. It yields the protein CASSHGAGGPSDTQYF.

This clonotype has a count of ten or more. This rearrangement joins TRBV12-3 or TRBV12-4 to TRBJ2-1; D is undetermined. V was shortened by 3 bases and J by 4 bases, with 10 bases between the two germline ends. The length of the CDR3 is 14 residues. Here the CDR3 DNA reads TGTGCCAGCAGTTTTCGGTCCAGATACAATGAGCAGTTCTTC. Encoded protein: CASSFRSRYNEQFF.

The table lists this clonotype with many counts. The rearrangement joins TRBV12-3 or TRBV12-4 to TRBJ1-4; D unclear. This CDR3 contains 14 residues. Trimming removed 6 bases at V and 6 bases at J, with 14 bases between. The CDR3 DNA reads TGTGCCAGCAGCTTACGGGGAGGAGATGAAAAACTGTTTTTT. Protein product: CASSLRGGDEKLFF.

V is TRBV11-2 and J is TRBJ2-7, with TRBD2 matching 14 bases. CDR3 size: 18 residues. Unmatched junction bases numbered 11, after V lost 0 bases and J lost 7 bases. Looked up from germline, CDR1 is SGHAT and CDR2 is FQNNGV. The CDR3, as DNA: TGTGCCAGCAGCTTAGAGCCGACTAGCGGGAGGGCCAGAGGGGAGCAGTACTTC. Its translation: CASSLEPTSGRARGEQYF.

Of note for this clonotype: A much larger clone differs from this one at a single base, so this may be a read error. The rearrangement joins TRBV19 to TRBJ2-1, with D perhaps TRBD2 (5 bases). CDR3 length equals 17 residues. Looked up from germline, CDR1 is LNHDA and CDR2 is SQIVND (reference sequence). CDR3 in DNA: TGTGCCAGTAGTATATCGGCTAGCCTGAGCTCCTACAAAGAGCAGTTCTTC. Amino acid sequence: CASSISASLSSYKEQFF.

This clonotype was seen repeatedly, ten times or more. At one boundary the junction diverges from the germline segment, which might be a read error. CDR3 protein: CASSLALGMVAYNKQFF. As DNA, the CDR3 is TGTGCCAGCAGCTTAGCGTTGGGGATGGTGGCCTACAATAAGCAGTTCTTC. The chain combines TRBV7-8 with TRBJ2-1; D uncertain. CDR3 length: 17 residues. Germline CDR1 SGHVS, CDR2 FQNEAQ.

The chain recombines TRBV7-2 with TRBJ2-4; the match to TRBD1 covers 7 bases. The CDR3 totals 16 residues. After removal of 5 bases from V and 0 bases from J, the junction contained 7 bases not matched to a gene. Germline values: CDR1 SGHTA, CDR2 FQGNSA. The CDR3 coding sequence is TGTGCCAGCAGCACCGGGACAGCTATAGCCAAAAACATTCAGTACTTC. Protein product: CASSTGTAIAKNIQYF.

This clonotype occurred many times. The chain couples TRBV20-1 to TRBJ2-3, with 7 bases matching TRBD2. Germline trimming cut 0 bases from V and 2 bases from J; bases unmatched to any gene: 11. CDR3 size: 17 residues. Germline V lookup: CDR1 DFQATT, CDR2 SNEGSKA (reference sequence). The CDR3 DNA reads TGCAGTGCTAGAGATCTTGGGGGGGGGAGATTCACAGATACGCAGTATTTT. It encodes CSARDLGGGRFTDTQYF.

V usage is TRBV6-6 and J usage is TRBJ1-2, with D possibly being TRBD1 (5 bases). Trimming stripped 5 bases from V and 8 bases from J, with 18 bases between. The CDR3 extends over 14 amino acids. Germline CDR1 and CDR2: MNHNY and SVGAGI (reference sequence). DNA of the CDR3: TGTGCCAGCAGTCACGGTGGGGCCCCTCGAGGCTACACCTTC. Translated: CASSHGGAPRGYTF.

J is TRBJ2-5 and V is TRBV4-2, with a weak D call TRBD2 (7 bases). Germline V CDR1 and CDR2: LGHNA, YNFKEQ. The ends were cut back, 0 bases at V and 0 bases at J, with 14 bases in the middle. This CDR3 has 17 amino acids. The CDR3 protein is CASSQEGGGRDQETQYF. In nucleotides, the CDR3 is TGTGCCAGCAGCCAAGAGGGCGGGGGCCGTGACCAAGAGACCCAGTACTTC.

This clonotype was picked up many times. The rearrangement links TRBV9 to TRBJ2-1, with 7 bases identical to TRBD2. The V and J ends lost 3 bases and 0 bases, in that order; junction bases with no gene match: 3. The length of the CDR3 is 15 residues. Germline CDR1 is SGDLS and CDR2 is YYNGEE. This chain's CDR3 is CASSAGGTSYNEQFF. The CDR3 DNA sequence: TGTGCCAGCAGCGCGGGGGGAACCTCCTACAATGAGCAGTTCTTC.

V usage is TRBV29-1 and J usage is TRBJ2-3; TRBD2 aligns across 9 bases. Germline loops: CDR1 SQVTM, CDR2 ANQGSEA. The CDR3 loop spans 14 amino acids. Germline trimming cut 6 bases from V and 2 bases from J; bases unmatched to any gene: 6. The CDR3 sequence is CSVRAGGLTDTQYF. CDR3 sequence (DNA): TGCAGCGTCCGAGCGGGAGGCCTCACAGATACGCAGTATTTT.

In the case of this clonotype: One base away lies a much larger clone, so this may be a sequencing read error. The V and J genes are TRBV5-6 and TRBJ2-4; TRBD2 aligns across 8 bases. Germline V gene sequence: CDR1 SGHDT, CDR2 YYEEEE. This CDR3 spans 15 amino acids. CDR3 in DNA: TGTGCCAGCTCGGTGCCAGCGGGAGCCAAAAACATTCGGTACTTC. Its protein is CASSVPAGAKNIRYF.

In its sample, this clonotype was seen many times. CDR3 nucleotide sequence: TGTGCCAGCAGTTACTCCGGTAATACCCGGGGCGAGCAGTACTTC. This sequence encodes CASSYSGNTRGEQYF. J is TRBJ2-7 and V is TRBV6-6, with D possibly being TRBD2 (5 bases). The germline V gene has CDR1 MNHNY and CDR2 SVGAGI (reference sequence). The CDR3 extends over 15 amino acids. The V gene lost 0 bases and the J gene lost 6 bases, with 15 bases spanning the gap.

This clonotype has at least ten counts. The J gene is TRBJ2-1, the V gene TRBV9; 12 bases match TRBD2. V lost 2 bases, J lost 7 bases, and 4 bases stayed unmatched. Germline loops: CDR1 SGDLS, CDR2 YYNGEE. The CDR3 is 15 residues long. The CDR3 DNA reads as TGTGCCAGCAGCGTTCGGACTAGCGGGAAGAATGAGCAGTTCTTC. Its protein product is CASSVRTSGKNEQFF.